The 28 T cell receptor beta chains below come from one sample, sequenced in a study of blood T cell repertoires in COVID-19. Profiled with immunoSEQ multiplex PCR; TCRdb holds only in-frame clones, not every one. Of about 240,000 clones listed, 80% to 90% are singletons. The specimen sequenced was peripheral blood. The receptors were gathered from a man in his fifties or sixties with acute or convalescent COVID-19.

The chain carries TRBV6-4 and TRBJ1-2, with D hard to call. The length of the CDR3 is 11 residues. Germline lookup yields CDR1 MRHNA and CDR2 SNTAGT. V dropped 8 bases and J dropped 4 bases, with 8 bases sitting between them. CDR3 amino acids: CASCTSYGYTF. The CDR3 bases are TGTGCCAGCTGTACTTCCTATGGCTACACCTTC.

J is TRBJ2-7 and V is TRBV5-6; the D gene is possibly TRBD1 (5 bases). V shed 2 bases and J shed 2 bases, with 14 bases lying between them. CDR1 and CDR2 (germline): SGHDT, YYEEEE. The CDR3 loop spans 15 amino acids. As DNA, the CDR3 is TGTGCCAGCAGCTTCAGGGCAGGCGTTACCTACGAGCAGTACTTC. It specifies CASSFRAGVTYEQYF. The variable domain in full, completed from reference TRBV5-6 and TRBJ2-7, reads DAGVTQSPTHLIKTRGQQVTLRCSPKSGHDTVSWYQQALGQGPQFIFQYYEEEERQRGNFPDRFSGHQFPNYSSELNVNALLLGDSALYLCASSFRAGVTYEQYFGPGTRLTVT.

This clone turned up a few times. The chain employs TRBV7-6 and TRBJ2-1; 8 positions match TRBD2. The CDR3 is 16 amino acids. Unmatched junction bases numbered 8, after V lost 1 base and J lost 6 bases. From germline, CDR1 is SGHVS and CDR2 FNYEAQ. The CDR3 spells CASSLVGAGAGNEQFF. For the CDR3, the DNA is TGTGCCAGCAGCTTAGTAGGAGCGGGAGCTGGCAATGAGCAGTTCTTC.

The rearrangement links TRBV6-5 to TRBJ1-4; 7 bases are shared with TRBD1. V shed 4 bases, J shed 0 bases, and the junction held 5 bases outside the gene matches. This CDR3 has 16 amino acids. Germline V gene lookup returns CDR1 MNHEY and CDR2 SVGAGI. CDR3 sequence (DNA): TGTGCCAGCAGTTCCCGGACAGGTGCAACTAATGAAAAACTGTTTTTT. Amino acids: CASSSRTGATNEKLFF.

This clone has just one count. The rearrangement joins TRBV2 to TRBJ1-1; D is unclear. The germline V gene encodes CDR1 SNHLY and CDR2 FYNNEI. V was shortened by 3 bases and J by 3 bases, with 5 bases between the two germline ends. There are 12 residues in the CDR3. CDR3 sequence reads: CASSDGDTEAFF. CDR3 DNA sequence: TGTGCCAGCAGTGACGGAGACACTGAAGCTTTCTTT.

The V and J genes are TRBV6-5 and TRBJ1-4, with TRBD1 matching 9 bases. V shed 2 bases, J shed 7 bases, and the junction held 8 bases outside the gene matches. Per germline, CDR1 MNHEY and CDR2 SVGAGI. The CDR3 is made up of 16 amino acids. The CDR3 is CASSYDGQGTREKLFF. In DNA, the CDR3 is TGTGCCAGCAGTTACGATGGACAGGGGACTCGTGAAAAACTGTTTTTT.

This sequence joins TRBV5-1 and TRBJ2-2; weak D call: TRBD1 (6 bases). This CDR3 has 15 amino acids. V gave up 2 bases and J gave up 5 bases, with 13 bases separating them. CDR1 SGHRS and CDR2 YFSETQ come from the germline V gene. The CDR3 loop reads CASSFLQGWTGELFF. CDR3 in DNA: TGCGCCAGCAGCTTTCTACAGGGCTGGACCGGGGAGCTGTTTTTT.

In its sample, this clone was seen once. The chain carries TRBV2 and TRBJ2-7; 7 nucleotides align to TRBD1. The germline V gene has CDR1 SNHLY and CDR2 FYNNEI. Trimming at V came to 6 bases and at J to 0 bases, leaving 5 bases not matched to a gene. CDR3 length: 14 amino acids. For the CDR3, the DNA is TGTGCCAGCAGAAAACAGGGGAGCTCCTACGAGCAGTACTTC. Its protein is CASRKQGSSYEQYF.

In this sample, this clone turned up once. The rearrangement joins TRBV5-1 to TRBJ1-5; possibly TRBD1 for D (6 bases). V was pared by 0 bases and J by 5 bases, with 12 bases between. The CDR3 contains 15 residues. The germline gives CDR1 SGHRS, CDR2 YFSETQ. CDR3 protein: CASSLESGADQPQHF. As DNA, the CDR3 is TGCGCCAGCAGCTTGGAATCAGGGGCAGATCAGCCCCAGCATTTT.

This chain links TRBV6-2 or TRBV6-3 with TRBJ2-7; 7 bases match TRBD2. Germline CDR1 is MNHEY and CDR2 is SVGEGT. CDR3 length equals 15 residues. The V gene end was trimmed by 6 bases and the J gene end by 5 bases; junction bases not matched to a gene: 13. Written as DNA, the CDR3 is TGTGCCAGCAGCCTCTTTCGAGCGGGAAGGGACGAGCAGTACTTC. Its translation is CASSLFRAGRDEQYF.

The chain recombines TRBV3-1 (or the pseudogene TRBV3-2) with TRBJ1-3; the D is unclear. V shed 0 bases and J shed 2 bases, with 8 bases lying between them. CDR1 is LGHDT, CDR2 YNNKEL, per germline (reference sequence). The CDR3 is made up of 15 amino acids. The CDR3 here is CASSQDGQAGNTIYF. The DNA of the CDR3 is TGTGCCAGCAGCCAAGATGGGCAGGCTGGAAACACCATATATTTT.

The chain employs TRBV3-1 (or the pseudogene TRBV3-2) and TRBJ1-5; D is possibly TRBD1 (5 bases). The germline V gene encodes CDR1 LGHDT and CDR2 YNNKEL (reference sequence). The CDR3 is 12 residues long. Trimming cost V 3 bases and J 8 bases, with 8 bases left between them. This chain's CDR3 is CASSQAGKPQHF. The DNA for the CDR3 is TGTGCCAGCAGCCAGGCAGGGAAGCCCCAGCATTTT.

This clone was observed a few times. The rearrangement uses TRBV6-2 or TRBV6-3 and TRBJ2-7; D gene uncertain. V lost 3 bases and J lost 0, with 15 bases in between. Germline CDR1 is MNHEY and CDR2 is SVGEGT. CDR3 length: 16 amino acids. The CDR3 is CASSYVQVGVSYEQYF. CDR3 DNA sequence: TGTGCCAGCAGTTATGTGCAGGTTGGTGTCTCCTACGAGCAGTACTTC.

This chain connects TRBV3-1 (or the pseudogene TRBV3-2) to TRBJ1-2; 8 nucleotides match TRBD1. This CDR3 is built from 13 residues. Trimming took 2 bases from V and 7 from J; bases not matched to a gene: 3. Per the germline V gene, CDR1 is LGHDT and CDR2 is YNNKEL (reference sequence). The CDR3 region is CASSQKTGVGYTF. The CDR3 coding sequence is TGTGCCAGCAGCCAAAAGACAGGGGTTGGCTACACCTTC.

V and J are TRBV19 and TRBJ2-1, with D possibly TRBD2 on 5 matching bases. Trimming cost V 3 bases and J 0 bases, with 15 bases left between them. This CDR3 has 17 residues. CDR1 is LNHDA, CDR2 SQIVND, per germline (reference sequence). CDR3 in DNA: TGTGCCAGTAGTATCCACGGACTGGTAAGCTCCTACAATGAGCAGTTCTTC. It translates to CASSIHGLVSSYNEQFF.

Regarding this clone: A clone one base away is much larger, so this may be a read error. CDR3 coding DNA: TGCGCCAGCAGCCAGACAGGGAACTATGGCTACACCTTC. This gives the protein CASSQTGNYGYTF. The chain uses TRBV4-1 and TRBJ1-2, with 7 bases aligning to TRBD1. CDR3 size: 13 residues. The germline CDR1 and CDR2 sequences are MGHRA and YSYEKL. The V gene end was trimmed by 3 bases and the J gene end by 2 bases; junction bases not matched to a gene: 0.

The rearrangement links TRBV7-2 to TRBJ1-5; a weak D match, TRBD1 (5 bases). V shed 3 bases and J shed 2 bases, with 11 bases lying between them. CDR1 and CDR2 (germline): SGHTA, FQGNSA. The CDR3 has 15 residues. This CDR3 is CASSLQGDGNQPQHF. The CDR3 region has the DNA TGTGCCAGCAGCTTGCAGGGTGATGGCAATCAGCCCCAGCATTTT.

The CDR3 DNA is TGTGCCAGCAGCATCGACTTGGAGTACGAGCAGTACTTC. It translates to CASSIDLEYEQYF. The gene calls are TRBV5-6 and TRBJ2-7; D is unresolved. Trimming shortened V by 4 bases and J by 4 bases, and 12 bases separated the two germline ends. Per germline, CDR1 SGHDT and CDR2 YYEEEE. The CDR3 loop spans 13 amino acids.

This chain joins TRBV12-5 and TRBJ1-1; 8 bases are shared with TRBD1. The CDR3 extends over 14 amino acids. Germline V CDR1 and CDR2: LGHNT, FRNRAP. With V trimmed by 5 bases and J by 5 bases, 7 bases remained unmatched. The CDR3 reads CASGDSTGETEAFF. The CDR3 DNA is TGTGCTAGTGGTGACTCGACAGGGGAGACTGAAGCTTTCTTT. Variable domain in full (rest from reference TRBV12-5 and TRBJ1-1): DARVTQTPRHKVTEMGQEVTMRCQPILGHNTVFWYRQTMMQGLELLAYFRNRAPLDDSGMPKDRFSAEMPDATLATLKIQPSEPRDSAVYFCASGDSTGETEAFFGQGTRLTVV.

The rearrangement joins TRBV4-1 to TRBJ2-1; 9 bases agree with TRBD2. Germline CDR1 is MGHRA and CDR2 is YSYEKL. The CDR3 sequence is 17 residues long. Trimming took 0 bases from V and 4 from J; bases not matched to a gene: 7. CDR3 DNA sequence: TGCGCCAGCAGCCAAGAGCCTCTAGCGGGATTTTACAATGAGCAGTTCTTC. Its translation: CASSQEPLAGFYNEQFF.

V gene TRBV7-2 combines with J gene TRBJ1-3; 7 positions agree with TRBD1. Trimming cost V 4 bases and J 4 bases; bases outside gene matches: 7. This CDR3 has 15 amino acids. Germline loops: CDR1 SGHTA, CDR2 FQGNSA. Here the CDR3 DNA reads TGTGCCAGCAGCTCCGAGACAGGGATCGGAAACACCATATATTTT. Its translation: CASSSETGIGNTIYF. Based on the CDR3 plus reference TRBV7-2 and TRBJ1-3, the full variable domain is GAGVSQSPSNKVTEKGKDVELRCDPISGHTALYWYRQSLGQGLEFLIYFQGNSAPDKSGLPSDRFSAERTGGSVSTLTIQRTQQEDSAVYLCASSSETGIGNTIYFGEGSWLTVV.

For this clone: One end of the junction varies from germline; a read error may be responsible. The chain is built from TRBV18 and TRBJ1-2; 7 bases agree with TRBD1. CDR1 is KGHSH and CDR2 is LQKENI in the germline V gene. The CDR3 sequence is 14 residues long. The DNA for the CDR3 is TGTGACAGCTCACCCGGAACAGGGGAGGATGGCTACACCTTC. Protein product: CDSSPGTGEDGYTF. Based on the CDR3 plus reference TRBV18 and TRBJ1-2, the full variable domain is NAGVMQNPRHLVRRRGQEARLRCSPMKGHSHVYWYRQLPEEGLKFMVYLQKENIIDESGMPKERFSAEFPKEGPSILRIQQVVRGDSAAYFCDSSPGTGEDGYTFGSGTRLTVV.

This chain uses TRBV4-3 with TRBJ2-3, with a weak D call TRBD2 (5 bases). Trimming stripped 0 bases from V and 0 bases from J, with 7 bases between. CDR1 LGHNA and CDR2 YSLEER come from the germline V gene. The CDR3 is 15 amino acids. The CDR3 nucleotides are TGCGCCAGCAGCCAAGACCGAGGGAGCACAGATACGCAGTATTTT. It encodes CASSQDRGSTDTQYF.

The V call is TRBV5-1, the J call TRBJ2-1, with D perhaps TRBD1 (6 bases). CDR1 is SGHRS, CDR2 YFSETQ, per germline. This CDR3 has 16 residues. With 4 bases removed from V and 2 bases from J, the gap between germline ends came to 16 bases. The CDR3 bases are TGCGCCAGCAGCCTGGCAGACAGGCCCCCCTACAATGAGCAGTTCTTC. Amino acids: CASSLADRPPYNEQFF.

The chain couples TRBV11-3 to TRBJ2-7; 9 bases are shared with TRBD1. CDR1 is SGHNT, CDR2 YENEEA, per germline. Trimming took 5 bases from V and 5 from J; bases not matched to a gene: 7. The CDR3 loop spans 14 amino acids. The CDR3 DNA follows: TGTGCCAGCAGCACCCGACAGGGGGTCGACGAGCAGTACTTC. It translates to CASSTRQGVDEQYF. Supplemented by reference TRBV11-3 and TRBJ2-7, the full variable domain reads EAGVVQSPRYKIIEKKQPVAFWCNPISGHNTLYWYLQNLGQGPELLIRYENEEAVDDSQLPKDRFSAERLKGVDSTLKIQPAELGDSAVYLCASSTRQGVDEQYFGPGTRLTVT.

The chain has TRBV5-1 and TRBJ2-7; the D is unclear. Germline lookup yields CDR1 SGHRS and CDR2 YFSETQ. V was clipped by 0 bases and J by 3 bases, with 10 bases between them. The CDR3 loop spans 14 amino acids. The CDR3 here is CASSLDEELYEQYF. CDR3 DNA: TGCGCCAGCAGCTTGGACGAAGAACTCTACGAGCAGTACTTC.

This clone was detected only a few times. The V gene is TRBV6-2 or TRBV6-3, the J gene TRBJ1-5, with unresolved D. The germline CDR1 and CDR2 sequences are MNHEY and SVGEGT. The CDR3 loop spans 16 amino acids. The V end was cut by 6 bases, the J end by 0 bases, with 15 bases between. This CDR3 is CASSPSRGGSNQPQHF. The CDR3 coding sequence is TGTGCCAGCAGCCCCTCCAGAGGAGGTAGCAATCAGCCCCAGCATTTT.

This clone was detected a few times. This chain connects TRBV28 to TRBJ1-5; no clear D gene. V gave up 4 bases and J gave up 11 bases, with 27 bases separating them. The V gene's germline CDR1 is MDHEN and CDR2 SYDVKM. The CDR3 loop spans 17 amino acids. The CDR3: CASSWASTIRDRTAQHF. The CDR3 DNA sequence: TGTGCCAGCAGTTGGGCCTCAACGATACGTGATAGAACGGCCCAGCATTTT. Full variable domain (outside the CDR3, taken from reference TRBV28 and TRBJ1-5): DVKVTQSSRYLVKRTGEKVFLECVQDMDHENMFWYRQDPGLGLRLIYFSYDVKMKEKGDIPEGYSVSREKKERFSLILESASTNQTSMYLCASSWASTIRDRTAQHFGDGTRLSIL.